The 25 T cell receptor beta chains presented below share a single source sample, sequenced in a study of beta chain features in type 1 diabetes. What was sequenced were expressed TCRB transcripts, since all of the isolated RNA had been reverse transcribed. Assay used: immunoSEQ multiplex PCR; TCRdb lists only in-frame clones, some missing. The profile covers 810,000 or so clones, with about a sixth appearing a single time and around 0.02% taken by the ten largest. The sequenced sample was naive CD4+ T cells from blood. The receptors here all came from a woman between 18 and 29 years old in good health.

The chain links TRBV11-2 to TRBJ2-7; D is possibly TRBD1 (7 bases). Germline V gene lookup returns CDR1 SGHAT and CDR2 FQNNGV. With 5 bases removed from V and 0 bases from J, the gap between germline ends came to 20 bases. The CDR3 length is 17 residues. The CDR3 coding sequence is TGTGCCAGCAGCGTTAGTCGGCAGGGGGGTATCTCCTACGAGCAGTACTTC. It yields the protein CASSVSRQGGISYEQYF.

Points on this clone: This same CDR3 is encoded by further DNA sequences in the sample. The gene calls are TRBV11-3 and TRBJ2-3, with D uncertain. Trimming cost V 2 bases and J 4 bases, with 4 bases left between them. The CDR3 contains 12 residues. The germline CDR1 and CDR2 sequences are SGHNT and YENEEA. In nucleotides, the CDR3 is TGTGCCAGCAGCTTATCGCCAGATACGCAGTATTTT. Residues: CASSLSPDTQYF. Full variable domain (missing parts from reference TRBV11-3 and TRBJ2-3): EAGVVQSPRYKIIEKKQPVAFWCNPISGHNTLYWYLQNLGQGPELLIRYENEEAVDDSQLPKDRFSAERLKGVDSTLKIQPAELGDSAVYLCASSLSPDTQYFGPGTRLTVL.

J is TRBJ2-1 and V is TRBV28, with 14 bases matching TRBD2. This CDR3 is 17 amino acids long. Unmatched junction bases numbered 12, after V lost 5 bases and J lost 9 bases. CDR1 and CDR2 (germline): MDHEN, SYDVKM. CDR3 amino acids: CASSQGGTSGRSGEQFF. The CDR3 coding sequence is TGTGCCAGCAGTCAGGGCGGGACTAGCGGGAGATCTGGTGAGCAGTTCTTC. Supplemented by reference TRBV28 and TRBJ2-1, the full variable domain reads DVKVTQSSRYLVKRTGEKVFLECVQDMDHENMFWYRQDPGLGLRLIYFSYDVKMKEKGDIPEGYSVSREKKERFSLILESASTNQTSMYLCASSQGGTSGRSGEQFFGPGTRLTVL.

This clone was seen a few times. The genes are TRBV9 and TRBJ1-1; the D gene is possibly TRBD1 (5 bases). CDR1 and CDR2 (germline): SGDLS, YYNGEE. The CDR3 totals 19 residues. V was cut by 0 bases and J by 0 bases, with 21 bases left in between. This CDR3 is CASSVEGHFGGPMNTEAFF. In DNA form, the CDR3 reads TGTGCCAGCAGCGTAGAGGGGCATTTTGGGGGACCCATGAACACTGAAGCTTTCTTT.

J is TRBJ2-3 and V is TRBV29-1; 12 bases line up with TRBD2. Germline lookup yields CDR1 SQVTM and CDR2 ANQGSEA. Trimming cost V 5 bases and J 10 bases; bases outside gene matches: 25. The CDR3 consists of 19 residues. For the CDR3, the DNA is TGCAGCGTTAAGGTCCTCGAAGTAGGGCTAGCGGGAGGGCCGGGGGCGCAGTATTTT. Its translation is CSVKVLEVGLAGGPGAQYF.

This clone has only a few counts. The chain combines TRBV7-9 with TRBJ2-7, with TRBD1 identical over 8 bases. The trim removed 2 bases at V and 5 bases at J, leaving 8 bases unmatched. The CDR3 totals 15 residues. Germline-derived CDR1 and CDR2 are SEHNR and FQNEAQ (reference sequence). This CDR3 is CASSLLVQGADEQYF. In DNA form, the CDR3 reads TGTGCCAGCAGCTTATTAGTGCAGGGGGCGGACGAGCAGTACTTC.

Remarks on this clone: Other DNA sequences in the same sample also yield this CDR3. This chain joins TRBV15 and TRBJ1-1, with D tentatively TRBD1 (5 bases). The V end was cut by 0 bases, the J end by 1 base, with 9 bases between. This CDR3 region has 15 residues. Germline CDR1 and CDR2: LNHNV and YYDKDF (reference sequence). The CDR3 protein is CATSRDRVRNTEAFF. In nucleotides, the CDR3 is TGTGCCACCAGCAGAGACAGGGTCAGGAACACTGAAGCTTTCTTT.

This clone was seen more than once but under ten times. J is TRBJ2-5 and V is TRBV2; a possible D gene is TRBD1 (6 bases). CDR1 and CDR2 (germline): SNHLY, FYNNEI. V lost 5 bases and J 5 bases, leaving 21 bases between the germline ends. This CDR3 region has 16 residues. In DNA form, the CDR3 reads TGTGCCAGCAGTAAAAAGGGGGTTTTACTGGGGGAGACCCAGTACTTC. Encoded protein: CASSKKGVLLGETQYF.

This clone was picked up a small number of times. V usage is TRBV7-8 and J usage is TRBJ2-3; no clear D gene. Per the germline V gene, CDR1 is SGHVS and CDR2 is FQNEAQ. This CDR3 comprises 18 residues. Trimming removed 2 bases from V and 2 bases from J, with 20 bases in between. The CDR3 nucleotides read TGTGCCAGCAGCTTAAGGGTGCCGGTCGGCAGGACCACAGATACGCAGTATTTT. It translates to CASSLRVPVGRTTDTQYF.

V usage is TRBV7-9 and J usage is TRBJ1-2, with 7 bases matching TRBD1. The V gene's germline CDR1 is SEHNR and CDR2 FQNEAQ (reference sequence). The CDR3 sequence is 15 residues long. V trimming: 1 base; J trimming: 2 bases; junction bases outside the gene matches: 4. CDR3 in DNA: TGTGCCAGCAGCTTAGGGGACAGCCCCAACTATGGCTACACCTTC. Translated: CASSLGDSPNYGYTF.

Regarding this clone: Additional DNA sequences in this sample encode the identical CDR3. The CDR3 is CASSLGVTDTQYF. The CDR3 coding sequence is TGTGCCAGCAGCTTAGGTGTCACAGATACGCAGTATTTT. The rearrangement uses TRBV11-2 and TRBJ2-3; D is uncertain. Trimming removed 1 base from V and 2 bases from J, with 4 bases in between. CDR1 and CDR2 from the germline V gene are SGHAT and FQNNGV. The CDR3 extends over 13 amino acids.

The CDR3 bases are TGTGCCAGCAGCCCCCCGGGCGGTTGGGAGACCCAGTACTTC. Translated, it gives CASSPPGGWETQYF. The rearrangement joins TRBV9 to TRBJ2-5; no clear D. This CDR3 has 14 amino acids. The germline gives CDR1 SGDLS, CDR2 YYNGEE. V was trimmed by 4 bases and J by 5 bases, leaving 15 bases between them.

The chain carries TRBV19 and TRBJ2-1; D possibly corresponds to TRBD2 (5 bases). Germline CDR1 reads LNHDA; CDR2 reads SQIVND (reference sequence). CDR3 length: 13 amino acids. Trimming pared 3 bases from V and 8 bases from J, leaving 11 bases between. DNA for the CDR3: TGTGCCAGTAGTATCAGTACGGGATATGAGCAGTTCTTC. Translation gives CASSISTGYEQFF.

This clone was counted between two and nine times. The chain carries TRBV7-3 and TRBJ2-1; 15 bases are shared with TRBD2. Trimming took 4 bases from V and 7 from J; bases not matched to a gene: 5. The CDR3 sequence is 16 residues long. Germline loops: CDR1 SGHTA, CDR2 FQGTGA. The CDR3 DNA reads TGTGCCAGCAGCTCCTCCGGGACTAGCGGGAGGAATGAGCAGTTCTTC. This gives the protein CASSSSGTSGRNEQFF.

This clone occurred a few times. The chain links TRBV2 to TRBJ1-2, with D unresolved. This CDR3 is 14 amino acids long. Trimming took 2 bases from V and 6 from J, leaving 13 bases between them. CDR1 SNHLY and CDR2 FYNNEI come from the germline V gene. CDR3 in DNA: TGTGCCAGCAGTGAATTGGAGGGTGTGGATGGCTACACCTTC. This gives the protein CASSELEGVDGYTF.

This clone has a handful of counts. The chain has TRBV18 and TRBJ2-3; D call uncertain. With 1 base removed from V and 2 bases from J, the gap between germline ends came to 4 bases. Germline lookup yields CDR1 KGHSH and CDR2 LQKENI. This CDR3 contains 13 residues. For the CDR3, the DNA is TGTGCCAGCTCACCACGGAACACAGATACGCAGTATTTT. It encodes CASSPRNTDTQYF.

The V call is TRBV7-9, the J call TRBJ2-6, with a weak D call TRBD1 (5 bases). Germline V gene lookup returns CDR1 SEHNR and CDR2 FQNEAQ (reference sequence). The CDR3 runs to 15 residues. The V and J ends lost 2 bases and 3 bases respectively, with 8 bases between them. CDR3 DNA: TGTGCCAGCAGCTTACAGGGTCTTGGGGCCAACGTCCTGACTTTC. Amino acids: CASSLQGLGANVLTF.

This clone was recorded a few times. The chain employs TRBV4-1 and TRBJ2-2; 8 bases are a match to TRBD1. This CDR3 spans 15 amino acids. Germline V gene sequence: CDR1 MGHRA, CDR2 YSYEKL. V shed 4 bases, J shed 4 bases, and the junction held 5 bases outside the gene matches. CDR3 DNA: TGCGCCAGCAGCCGGACAGGGCTCGTCACCGGGGAGCTGTTTTTT. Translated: CASSRTGLVTGELFF.

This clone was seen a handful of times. The DNA for the CDR3 is TGTGCCAGCAGTTTAGGGGGCCGGACAGGGGGCATGTACGAGCAGTACTTC. Amino acid sequence: CASSLGGRTGGMYEQYF. This chain joins TRBV27 and TRBJ2-7, with 11 bases that match TRBD1. With V trimmed by 2 bases and J by 4 bases, 10 bases remained unmatched. Germline loops: CDR1 MNHEY, CDR2 SMNVEV (reference sequence). This CDR3 contains 17 residues.

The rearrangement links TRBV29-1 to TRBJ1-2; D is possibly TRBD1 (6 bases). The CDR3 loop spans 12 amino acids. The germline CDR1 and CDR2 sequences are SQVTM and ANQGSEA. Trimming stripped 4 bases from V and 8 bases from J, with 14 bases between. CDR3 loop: CSVAGQSGGYTF. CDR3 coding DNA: TGCAGCGTTGCCGGACAGTCTGGCGGCTACACCTTC. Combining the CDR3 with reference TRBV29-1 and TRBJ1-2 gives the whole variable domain SAVISQKPSRDICQRGTSLTIQCQVDSQVTMMFWYRQQPGQSLTLIATANQGSEATYESGFVIDKFPISRPNLTFSTLTVSNMSPEDSSIYLCSVAGQSGGYTFGSGTRLTVV.

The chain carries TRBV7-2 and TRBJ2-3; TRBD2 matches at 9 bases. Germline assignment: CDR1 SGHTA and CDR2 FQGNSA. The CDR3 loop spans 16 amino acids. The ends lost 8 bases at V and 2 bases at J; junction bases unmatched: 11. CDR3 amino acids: CASGISGSAFTDTQYF. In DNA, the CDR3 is TGTGCCAGCGGGATTAGCGGGAGTGCTTTCACAGATACGCAGTATTTT.

CDR3 DNA: TGTGCCAGCAGCCAAGATAGGGACAGCTCCTACAATGAGCAGTTCTTC. It encodes CASSQDRDSSYNEQFF. The J gene is TRBJ2-1, the V gene TRBV4-2, with 7 bases aligning to TRBD1. The V gene's germline CDR1 is LGHNA and CDR2 YNFKEQ. V trimming: 0 bases; J trimming: 0 bases; junction bases outside the gene matches: 2. The CDR3 extends over 16 amino acids.

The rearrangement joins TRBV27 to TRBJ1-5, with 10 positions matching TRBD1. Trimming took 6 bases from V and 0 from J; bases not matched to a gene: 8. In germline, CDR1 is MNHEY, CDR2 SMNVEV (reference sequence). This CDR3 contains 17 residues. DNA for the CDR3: TGTGCCAGCAGGCCGGGACAGGGGTCCTTTAGCAATCAGCCCCAGCATTTT. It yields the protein CASRPGQGSFSNQPQHF.

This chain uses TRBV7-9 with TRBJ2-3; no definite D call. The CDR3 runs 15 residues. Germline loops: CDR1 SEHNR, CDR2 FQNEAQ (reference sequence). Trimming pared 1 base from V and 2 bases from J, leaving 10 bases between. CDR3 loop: CASSLGGLNTDTQYF. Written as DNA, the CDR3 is TGTGCCAGCAGCTTAGGCGGCCTTAACACAGATACGCAGTATTTT.

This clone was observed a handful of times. The CDR3 protein is CASSLGTGAPYNEQFF. In DNA form, the CDR3 reads TGCGCCAGCAGCTTGGGTACGGGAGCCCCCTACAATGAGCAGTTCTTC. The chain links TRBV5-1 to TRBJ2-1; TRBD2 might be the D (6 bases). The CDR3 is 16 residues long. V lost 0 bases to trimming and J lost 2 bases, with 12 bases between them. The germline V gene has CDR1 SGHRS and CDR2 YFSETQ.